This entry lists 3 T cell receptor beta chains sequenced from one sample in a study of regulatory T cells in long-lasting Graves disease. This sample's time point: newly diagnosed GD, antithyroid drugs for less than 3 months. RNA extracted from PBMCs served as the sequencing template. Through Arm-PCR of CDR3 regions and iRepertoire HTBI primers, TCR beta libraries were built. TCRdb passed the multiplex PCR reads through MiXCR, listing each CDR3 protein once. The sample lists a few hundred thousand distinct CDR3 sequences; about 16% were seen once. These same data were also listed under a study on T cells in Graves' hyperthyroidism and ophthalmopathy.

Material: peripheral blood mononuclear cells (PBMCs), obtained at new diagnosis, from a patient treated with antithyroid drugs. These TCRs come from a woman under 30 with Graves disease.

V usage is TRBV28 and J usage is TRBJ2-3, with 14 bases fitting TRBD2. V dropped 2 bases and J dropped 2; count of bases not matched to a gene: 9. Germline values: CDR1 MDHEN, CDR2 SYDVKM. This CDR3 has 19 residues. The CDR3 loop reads CASSLPGLAGDMYTDTQYF. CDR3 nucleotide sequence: TGTGCCAGCAGTTTACCGGGACTAGCGGGAGACATGTACACAGATACGCAGTATTTT.

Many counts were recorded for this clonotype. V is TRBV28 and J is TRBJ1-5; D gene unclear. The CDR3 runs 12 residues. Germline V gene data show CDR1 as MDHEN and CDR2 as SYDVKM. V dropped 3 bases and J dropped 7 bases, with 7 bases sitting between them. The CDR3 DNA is TGTGCCAGCAGTTTTTGGCCACAGCCCCAGCATTTT. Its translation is CASSFWPQPQHF. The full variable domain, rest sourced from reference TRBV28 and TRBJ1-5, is DVKVTQSSRYLVKRTGEKVFLECVQDMDHENMFWYRQDPGLGLRLIYFSYDVKMKEKGDIPEGYSVSREKKERFSLILESASTNQTSMYLCASSFWPQPQHFGDGTRLSIL.

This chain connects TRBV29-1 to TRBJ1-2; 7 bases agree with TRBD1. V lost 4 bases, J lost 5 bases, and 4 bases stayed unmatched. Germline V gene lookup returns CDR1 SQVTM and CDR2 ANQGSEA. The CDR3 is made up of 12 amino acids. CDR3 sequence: CSVVGTEYGYTF. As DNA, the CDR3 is TGCAGCGTTGTCGGGACAGAGTATGGCTACACCTTC.